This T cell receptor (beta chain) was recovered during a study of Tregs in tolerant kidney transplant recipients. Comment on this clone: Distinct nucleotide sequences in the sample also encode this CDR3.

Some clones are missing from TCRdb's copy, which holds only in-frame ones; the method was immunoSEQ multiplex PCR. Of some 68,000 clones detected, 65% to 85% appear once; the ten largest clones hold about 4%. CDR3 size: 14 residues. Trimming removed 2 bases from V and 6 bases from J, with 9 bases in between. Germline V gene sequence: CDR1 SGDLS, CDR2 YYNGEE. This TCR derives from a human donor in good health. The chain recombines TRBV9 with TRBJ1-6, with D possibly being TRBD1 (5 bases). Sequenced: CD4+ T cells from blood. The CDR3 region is CASSVQGSNSPLHF. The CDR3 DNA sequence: TGTGCCAGCAGCGTCCAGGGTAGTAATTCACCCCTCCACTTT.